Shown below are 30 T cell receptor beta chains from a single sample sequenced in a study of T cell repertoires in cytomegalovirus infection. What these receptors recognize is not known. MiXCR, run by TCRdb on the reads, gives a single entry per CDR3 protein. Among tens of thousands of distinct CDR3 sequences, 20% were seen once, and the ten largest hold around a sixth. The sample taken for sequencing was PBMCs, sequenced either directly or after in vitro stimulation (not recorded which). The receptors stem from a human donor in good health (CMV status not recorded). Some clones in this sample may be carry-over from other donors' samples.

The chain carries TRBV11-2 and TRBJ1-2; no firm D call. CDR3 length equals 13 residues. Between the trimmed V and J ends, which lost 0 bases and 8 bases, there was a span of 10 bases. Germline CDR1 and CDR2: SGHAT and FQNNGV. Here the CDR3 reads CASSLDLTVGYTF. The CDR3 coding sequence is TGTGCCAGCAGCTTAGATCTTACAGTAGGCTACACCTTC.

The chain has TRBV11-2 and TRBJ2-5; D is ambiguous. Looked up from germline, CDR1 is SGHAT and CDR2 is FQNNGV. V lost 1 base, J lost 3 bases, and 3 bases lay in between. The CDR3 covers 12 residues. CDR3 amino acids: CASSLGKETQYF. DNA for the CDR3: TGTGCCAGCAGCTTAGGAAAAGAGACCCAGTACTTC.

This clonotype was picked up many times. The CDR3 spells CASVGRQDEPNYGYTF. Here the CDR3 DNA reads TGTGCCAGCGTGGGTAGGCAGGACGAGCCTAACTATGGCTACACCTTC. The chain employs TRBV7-4 and TRBJ1-2; D remains ambiguous. From germline, CDR1 is SGHVT and CDR2 SQSDAQ. The CDR3 runs to 16 residues. The ends were cut back, 8 bases at V and 0 bases at J, with 19 bases in the middle.

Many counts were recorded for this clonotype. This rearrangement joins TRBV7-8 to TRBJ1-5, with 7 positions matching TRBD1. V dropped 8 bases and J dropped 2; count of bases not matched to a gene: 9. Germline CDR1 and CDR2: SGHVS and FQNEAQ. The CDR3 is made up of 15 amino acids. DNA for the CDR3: TGTGCCAGCGCCAGGGGGGTACGGGGCAATCAGCCCCAGCATTTT. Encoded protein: CASARGVRGNQPQHF.

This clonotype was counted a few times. In nucleotides, the CDR3 is TGTGCCAGCGGGGAGACAGGACCCCTCGAGCAGTACTTC. Translated: CASGETGPLEQYF. J is TRBJ2-7 and V is TRBV28, with a possible D match to TRBD1 (6 bases). Germline V gives CDR1 MDHEN, CDR2 SYDVKM. Trimming cost V 8 bases and J 6 bases, with 17 bases left between them. The CDR3 runs 13 residues.

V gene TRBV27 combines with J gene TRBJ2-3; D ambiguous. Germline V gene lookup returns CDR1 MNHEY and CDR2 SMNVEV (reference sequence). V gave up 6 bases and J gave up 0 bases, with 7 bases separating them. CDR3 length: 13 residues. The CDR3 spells CASRHTSTDTQYF. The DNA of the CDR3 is TGTGCCAGCAGACACACTAGCACAGATACGCAGTATTTT.

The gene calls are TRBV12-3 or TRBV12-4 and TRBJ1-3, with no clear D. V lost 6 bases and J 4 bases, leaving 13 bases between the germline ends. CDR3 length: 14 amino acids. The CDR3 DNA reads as TGTGCCAGCAGCTATGGACGGCCGGGAAACACCATATATTTT. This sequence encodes CASSYGRPGNTIYF.

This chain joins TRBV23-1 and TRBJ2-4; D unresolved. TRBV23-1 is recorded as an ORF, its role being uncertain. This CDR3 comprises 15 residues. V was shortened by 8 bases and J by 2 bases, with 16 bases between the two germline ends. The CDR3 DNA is TGCGCCAGCGGCCTTGGGAACGAGCCCAAAAACATTCAGTACTTC. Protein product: CASGLGNEPKNIQYF.

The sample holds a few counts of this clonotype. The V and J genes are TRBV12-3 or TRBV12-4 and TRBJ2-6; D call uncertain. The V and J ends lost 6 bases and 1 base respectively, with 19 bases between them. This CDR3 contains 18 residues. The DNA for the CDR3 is TGTGCCAGCAGCCCCCGGCTTCCTGGGATTTCTGGGGCCAACGTCCTGACTTTC. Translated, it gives CASSPRLPGISGANVLTF.

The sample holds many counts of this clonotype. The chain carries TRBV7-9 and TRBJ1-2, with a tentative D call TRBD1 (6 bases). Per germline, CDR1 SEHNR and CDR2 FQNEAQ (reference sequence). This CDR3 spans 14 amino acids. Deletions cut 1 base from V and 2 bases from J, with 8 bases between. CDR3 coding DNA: TGTGCCAGCAGCTTAGACAGGGAAAACTATGGCTACACCTTC. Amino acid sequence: CASSLDRENYGYTF.

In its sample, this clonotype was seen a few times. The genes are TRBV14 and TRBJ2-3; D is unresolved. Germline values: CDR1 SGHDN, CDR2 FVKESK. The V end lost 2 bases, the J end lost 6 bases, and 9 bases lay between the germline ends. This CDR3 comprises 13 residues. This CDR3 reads CASSQFNSDTQYF. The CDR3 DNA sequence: TGTGCCAGCAGCCAATTTAATTCGGATACGCAGTATTTT. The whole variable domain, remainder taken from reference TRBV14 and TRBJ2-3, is EAGVTQFPSHSVIEKGQTVTLRCDPISGHDNLYWYRRVMGKEIKFLLHFVKESKQDESGMPNNRFLAERTGGTYSTLKVQPAELEDSGVYFCASSQFNSDTQYFGPGTRLTVL.

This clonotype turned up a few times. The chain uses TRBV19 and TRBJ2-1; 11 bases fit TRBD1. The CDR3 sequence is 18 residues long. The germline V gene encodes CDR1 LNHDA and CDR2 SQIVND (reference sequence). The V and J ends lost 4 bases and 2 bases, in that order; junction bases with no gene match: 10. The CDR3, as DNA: TGTGCCAGTAGTACCCGGACAGGGGGCCGTGGGGCCTACAATGAGCAGTTCTTC. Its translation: CASSTRTGGRGAYNEQFF.

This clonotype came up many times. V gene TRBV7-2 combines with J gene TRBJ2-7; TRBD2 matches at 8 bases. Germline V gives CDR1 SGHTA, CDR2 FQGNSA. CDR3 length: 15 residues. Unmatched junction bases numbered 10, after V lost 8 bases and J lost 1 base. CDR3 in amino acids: CASSFRGGGSYEQYF. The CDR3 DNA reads TGTGCCAGCTCTTTTCGTGGCGGGGGGTCCTACGAGCAGTACTTC.

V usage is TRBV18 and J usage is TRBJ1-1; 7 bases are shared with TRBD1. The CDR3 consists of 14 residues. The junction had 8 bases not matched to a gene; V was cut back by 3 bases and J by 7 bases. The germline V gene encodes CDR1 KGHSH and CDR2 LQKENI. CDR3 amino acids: CASSPQQGGSEAFF. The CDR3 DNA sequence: TGTGCCAGCTCACCTCAGCAGGGGGGGAGTGAAGCTTTCTTT.

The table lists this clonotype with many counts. The CDR3 reads CASSGTTYQETQYF. In nucleotides, the CDR3 is TGTGCCAGCAGTGGGACAACATACCAAGAGACCCAGTACTTC. The chain has TRBV6-1 and TRBJ2-5, with TRBD1 as a possible D gene (5 bases). The CDR3 covers 14 residues. Germline V CDR1 and CDR2: MNHNS, SASEGT. Trimming stripped 4 bases from V and 0 bases from J, with 9 bases between.

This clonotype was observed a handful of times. CDR3 nucleotide sequence: TGTGCCAGCAGCCCATCCTGGGGGGAGACCCAGTACTTC. Protein product: CASSPSWGETQYF. The chain combines TRBV7-7 with TRBJ2-5, with D perhaps assigned TRBD1 or TRBD2 (5 bases each). Germline V CDR1 and CDR2: SSHAT, FNYEAQ (reference sequence). Between the trimmed V and J ends, which lost 5 bases and 5 bases, there was a span of 12 bases. The CDR3 totals 13 residues. Full variable domain (rest looked up from reference TRBV7-7 and TRBJ2-5): GAGVSQSPRYKVTKRGQDVTLRCDPISSHATLYWYQQALGQGPEFLTYFNYEAQPDKSGLPSDRFSAERPEGSISTLTIQRTEQRDSAMYRCASSPSWGETQYFGPGTRLLVL.

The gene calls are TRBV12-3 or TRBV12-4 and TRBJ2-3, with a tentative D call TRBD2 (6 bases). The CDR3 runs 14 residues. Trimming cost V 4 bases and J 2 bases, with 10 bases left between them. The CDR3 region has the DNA TGTGCCAGCAGTTGCGGGGAAATCACAGATACGCAGTATTTT. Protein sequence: CASSCGEITDTQYF.

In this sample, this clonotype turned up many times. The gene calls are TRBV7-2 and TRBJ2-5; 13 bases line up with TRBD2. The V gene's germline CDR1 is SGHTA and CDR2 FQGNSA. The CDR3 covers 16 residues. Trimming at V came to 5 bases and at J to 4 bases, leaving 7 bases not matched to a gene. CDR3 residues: CASSKLAGGPTETQYF. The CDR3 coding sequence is TGTGCCAGCAGCAAACTAGCGGGGGGGCCGACAGAGACCCAGTACTTC.

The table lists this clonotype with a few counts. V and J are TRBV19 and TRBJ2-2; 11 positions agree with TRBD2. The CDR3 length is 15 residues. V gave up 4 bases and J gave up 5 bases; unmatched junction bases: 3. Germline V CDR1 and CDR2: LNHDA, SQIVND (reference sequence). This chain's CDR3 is CASSRLAGGTGELFF. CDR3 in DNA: TGTGCCAGTAGTAGGCTAGCGGGAGGAACCGGGGAGCTGTTTTTT.

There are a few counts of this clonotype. The CDR3 region has the DNA TGTGCCAGCCGCTGGCAATACAGGGGCCACACTGAAGCTTTCTTT. Residues: CASRWQYRGHTEAFF. This chain uses TRBV6-1 with TRBJ1-1, with 7 positions matching TRBD1. CDR3 length: 15 residues. Germline CDR1 reads MNHNS; CDR2 reads SASEGT. V lost 8 bases and J lost 3; bases outside the gene matches: 12.

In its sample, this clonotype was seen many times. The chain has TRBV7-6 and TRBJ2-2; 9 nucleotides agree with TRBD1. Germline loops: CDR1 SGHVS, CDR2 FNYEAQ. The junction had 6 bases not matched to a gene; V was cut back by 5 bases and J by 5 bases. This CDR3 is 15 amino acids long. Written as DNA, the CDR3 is TGTGCCAGCAGCCCCGGGACAGGGTTGACCGGGGAGCTGTTTTTT. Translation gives CASSPGTGLTGELFF.

The chain's CDR3 is CASSLWDTEAFF. The CDR3 DNA follows: TGTGCCAGCAGTTTATGGGACACTGAAGCTTTCTTT. The chain recombines TRBV28 with TRBJ1-1; D uncertain. Germline CDR1 MDHEN, CDR2 SYDVKM. The CDR3 is 12 amino acids. The V end was cut by 0 bases, the J end by 3 bases, with 2 bases between.

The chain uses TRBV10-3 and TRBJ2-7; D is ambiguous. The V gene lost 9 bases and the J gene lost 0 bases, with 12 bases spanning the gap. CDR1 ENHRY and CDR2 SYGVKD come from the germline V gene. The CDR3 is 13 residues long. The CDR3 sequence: CAILDSSSYEQYF. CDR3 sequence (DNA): TGTGCCATTCTGGATAGCTCCTCCTACGAGCAGTACTTC.

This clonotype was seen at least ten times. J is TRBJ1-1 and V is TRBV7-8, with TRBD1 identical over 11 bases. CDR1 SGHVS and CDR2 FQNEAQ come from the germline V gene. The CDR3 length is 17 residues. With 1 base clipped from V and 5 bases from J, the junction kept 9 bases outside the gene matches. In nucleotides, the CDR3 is TGTGCCAGCAGCTTAGATCTGGACAGGGGGCCGGGGACTGAAGCTTTCTTT. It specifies CASSLDLDRGPGTEAFF. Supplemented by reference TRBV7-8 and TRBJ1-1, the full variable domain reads GAGVSQSPRYKVAKRGQDVALRCDPISGHVSLFWYQQALGQGPEFLTYFQNEAQLDKSGLPSDRFFAERPEGSVSTLKIQRTQQEDSAVYLCASSLDLDRGPGTEAFFGQGTRLTVV.

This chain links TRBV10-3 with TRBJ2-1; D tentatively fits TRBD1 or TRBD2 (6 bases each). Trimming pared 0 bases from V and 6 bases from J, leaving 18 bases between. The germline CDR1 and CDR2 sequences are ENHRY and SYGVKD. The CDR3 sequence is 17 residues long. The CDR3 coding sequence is TGTGCCATCAGTGAGTCGATGAGGGGGGAGCGATTCAATGAGCAGTTCTTC. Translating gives CAISESMRGERFNEQFF.

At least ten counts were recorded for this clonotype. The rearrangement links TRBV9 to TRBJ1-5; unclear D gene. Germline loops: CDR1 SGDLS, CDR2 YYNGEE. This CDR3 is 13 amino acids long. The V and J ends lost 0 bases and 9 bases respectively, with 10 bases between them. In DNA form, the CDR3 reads TGTGCCAGCAGCGTAGGACAAGATACGCCCCAGCATTTT. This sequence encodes CASSVGQDTPQHF.

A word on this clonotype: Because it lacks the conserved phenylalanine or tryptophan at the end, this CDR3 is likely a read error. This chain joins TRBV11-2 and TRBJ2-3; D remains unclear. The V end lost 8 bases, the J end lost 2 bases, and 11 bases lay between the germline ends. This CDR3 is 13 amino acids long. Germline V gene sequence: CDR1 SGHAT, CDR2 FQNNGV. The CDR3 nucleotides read TGTGCCAGCCGCGAGATGATCACAGATACGCAGTATCTT. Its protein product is CASREMITDTQYL.

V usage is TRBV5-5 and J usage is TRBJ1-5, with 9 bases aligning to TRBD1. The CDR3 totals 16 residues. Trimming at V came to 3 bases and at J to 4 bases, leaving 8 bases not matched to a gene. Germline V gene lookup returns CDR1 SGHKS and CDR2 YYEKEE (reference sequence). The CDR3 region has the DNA TGTGCCAGCAGCTCATCCGGGACAGGGACAAATCAGCCCCAGCATTTT. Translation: CASSSSGTGTNQPQHF.

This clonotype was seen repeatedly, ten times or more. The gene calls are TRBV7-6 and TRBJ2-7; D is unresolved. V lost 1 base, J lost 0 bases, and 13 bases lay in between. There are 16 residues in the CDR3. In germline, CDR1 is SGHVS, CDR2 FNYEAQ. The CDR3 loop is CASSLDATASSYEQYF. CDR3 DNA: TGTGCCAGCAGCTTAGATGCTACAGCTTCCTCCTACGAGCAGTACTTC.

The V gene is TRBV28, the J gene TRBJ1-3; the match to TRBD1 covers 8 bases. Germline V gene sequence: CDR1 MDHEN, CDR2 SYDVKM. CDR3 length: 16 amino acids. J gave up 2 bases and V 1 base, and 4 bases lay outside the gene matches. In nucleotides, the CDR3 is TGTGCCAGCAGTTTATTCGGACAGGGAGCTGGAAACACCATATATTTT. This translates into CASSLFGQGAGNTIYF.